The 32 T cell receptor beta chains reported below all come from one sample, sequenced in a study of T-cell memory formation after mild COVID-19. Each CDR3 protein is one row after TCRdb ran MiXCR on the 5' RACE reads. The table shows fewer than 350,000 distinct CDR3 sequences, with about 16% occurring only once. Sequencing was performed on PBMCs or a T cell subset sorted from them (not recorded which). These receptors were obtained from a man between 18 and 29 years old who had mild COVID-19 (a few samples of this study predate the infection). Cell type and time point are not known.

The sample holds a few counts of this clonotype. This rearrangement joins TRBV7-6 to TRBJ2-1; 8 positions agree with TRBD2. The CDR3 loop spans 18 amino acids. V lost 1 base, J lost 0 bases, and 8 bases stayed unmatched. The germline V gene has CDR1 SGHVS and CDR2 FNYEAQ. The CDR3 protein is CASSLGPLAGDSYNEQFF. CDR3 DNA: TGTGCCAGCAGCTTAGGACCCCTAGCGGGTGACTCCTACAATGAGCAGTTCTTC.

This clonotype has a count of ten or more. This rearrangement joins TRBV5-1 to TRBJ2-7; D gene uncertain. In germline, CDR1 is SGHRS, CDR2 YFSETQ. Trimming took 4 bases from V and 2 from J, leaving 10 bases between them. CDR3 length equals 13 residues. The DNA for the CDR3 is TGCGCCAGCAGCCCGCTAGGTCCCTACGAGCAGTACTTC. Translated: CASSPLGPYEQYF.

This clonotype was detected only a few times. One end of the junction is discordant with germline, which a read error may explain. The chain has TRBV7-7 and TRBJ2-5; 10 bases map to TRBD1. CDR3 size: 15 residues. Germline loops: CDR1 SSHAT, CDR2 FNYEAQ (reference sequence). CDR3 DNA: TGTGCTAGCAGCCCCGGACAGGGGGGCCAAGAGACCCAGTACTTC. Amino acids: CASSPGQGGQETQYF. Using reference TRBV7-7 and TRBJ2-5 for the parts outside the CDR3, the full variable domain is GAGVSQSPRYKVTKRGQDVTLRCDPISSHATLYWYQQALGQGPEFLTYFNYEAQPDKSGLPSDRFSAERPEGSISTLTIQRTEQRDSAMYRCASSPGQGGQETQYFGPGTRLLVL.

This clonotype was observed a handful of times. This sequence joins TRBV7-2 and TRBJ2-7; 7 bases are a match to TRBD1. This CDR3 has 16 amino acids. The V gene end was trimmed by 3 bases and the J gene end by 3 bases; junction bases not matched to a gene: 11. The germline V gene encodes CDR1 SGHTA and CDR2 FQGNSA. The CDR3 nucleotides read TGTGCCAGCAGCTTCGGATGGGACAGCGAGTTCTACGAGCAGTACGTC. It encodes CASSFGWDSEFYEQYV.

By share of the sample, this clonotype is medium-sized (0.01 to 0.1%). The rearrangement uses TRBV5-6 and TRBJ2-3, with D maybe TRBD2 (5 bases). CDR1 is SGHDT and CDR2 is YYEEEE in the germline V gene. V was clipped by 1 base and J by 5 bases, with 17 bases between them. This CDR3 spans 16 amino acids. The chain's CDR3 is CASSLTDGNRVDTQYF. DNA of the CDR3: TGTGCCAGCAGCTTGACGGACGGGAACCGAGTAGATACGCAGTATTTT.

This chain uses TRBV6-2 or TRBV6-3 with TRBJ2-2, with a tentative D call TRBD2 (7 bases). Deletions cut 5 bases from V and 6 bases from J, with 16 bases between. CDR1 and CDR2 from the germline V gene are MNHEY and SVGEGT. There are 15 residues in the CDR3. In nucleotides, the CDR3 is TGTGCCAGCAGTAGGCCCCCGGGGGGCTCCGGGGAGCTGTTTTTT. It is translated as CASSRPPGGSGELFF.

This clonotype came up many times. The chain recombines TRBV30 with TRBJ1-5; D gene uncertain. Trimming shortened V by 2 bases and J by 4 bases, and 12 bases separated the two germline ends. Germline loops: CDR1 GTSNPN, CDR2 SVGIG (reference sequence). This CDR3 has 14 amino acids. Here the CDR3 DNA reads TGTGCCTGGAGTACGCTAACGGGAAATCAGCCCCAGCATTTT. Protein product: CAWSTLTGNQPQHF.

This clonotype was found a few times. The chain uses TRBV28 and TRBJ2-5; 8 bases agree with TRBD2. The CDR3 is 15 amino acids. Germline loops: CDR1 MDHEN, CDR2 SYDVKM. J gave up 6 bases and V 11 bases, and 17 bases lay outside the gene matches. This chain's CDR3 is CAESGGGPGLKTQYF. In nucleotides, the CDR3 is TGTGCCGAGTCGGGGGGGGGTCCAGGACTCAAGACCCAGTACTTC.

The chain couples TRBV12-3 or TRBV12-4 to TRBJ1-5, with D unclear. This CDR3 is 13 amino acids long. The ends were cut back, 6 bases at V and 4 bases at J, with 10 bases in the middle. CDR3 in DNA: TGTGCCAGCAGGGCAGGTCGTAATCAGCCCCAGCATTTT. It is translated as CASRAGRNQPQHF.

The CDR3 DNA reads as TGCAGCGGCCGACAGGGGGTCTATGGCTACACCTTC. It translates to CSGRQGVYGYTF. The genes are TRBV29-1 and TRBJ1-2, with TRBD1 matching over 9 bases. This CDR3 contains 12 residues. CDR1 SQVTM and CDR2 ANQGSEA come from the germline V gene. V lost 7 bases to trimming and J lost 4 bases; unmatched junction nucleotides: 4.

This sequence joins TRBV7-9 and TRBJ2-1; TRBD1 is a possible D gene (5 bases). CDR3 size: 16 residues. V was pared by 5 bases and J by 0 bases, with 14 bases between. CDR1 and CDR2 (germline): SEHNR, FQNEAQ (reference sequence). CDR3: CASSRRQTGSYNEQFF. In DNA form, the CDR3 reads TGTGCCAGCAGCCGTAGACAGACTGGCTCCTACAATGAGCAGTTCTTC.

This clonotype was counted between two and nine times. The gene calls are TRBV7-9 and TRBJ1-4; D gene uncertain. The CDR3 length is 14 residues. CDR1 SEHNR and CDR2 FQNEAQ come from the germline V gene (reference sequence). The germline V and J ends were trimmed by 5 bases and 4 bases, with 11 bases remaining between them. CDR3 region: CASSPMRNNEKLFF. The CDR3 nucleotides read TGTGCCAGCAGCCCCATGAGGAATAATGAAAAACTGTTTTTT.

The J gene is TRBJ2-3, the V gene TRBV4-2; 7 positions agree with TRBD1. The germline V gene has CDR1 LGHNA and CDR2 YNFKEQ. V trimming: 6 bases; J trimming: 3 bases; junction bases outside the gene matches: 9. This CDR3 comprises 15 residues. Here the CDR3 reads CASSRDSRRTDTQYF. CDR3 nucleotides: TGTGCCAGCAGTCGGGACAGCCGAAGAACAGATACGCAGTATTTT.

This sequence joins TRBV27 and TRBJ2-5, with D possibly being TRBD1 or TRBD2 (5 bases each). There are 15 residues in the CDR3. The germline V and J ends were trimmed by 2 bases and 7 bases, with 17 bases remaining between them. From germline, CDR1 is MNHEY and CDR2 SMNVEV (reference sequence). The CDR3 is CASSLRGLGVGTQYF. The CDR3 coding sequence is TGTGCCAGCAGTTTACGCGGCTTGGGGGTCGGGACCCAGTACTTC.

This clonotype was found a few times. V usage is TRBV4-2 and J usage is TRBJ2-3; tentatively, D is TRBD2 (6 bases). Germline-derived CDR1 and CDR2 are LGHNA and YNFKEQ. Between the trimmed V and J ends, which lost 4 bases and 6 bases, there was a span of 17 bases. This CDR3 region has 15 residues. CDR3 sequence: CASSPSGTAGDTQYF. The CDR3 DNA reads as TGTGCCAGCAGCCCCTCCGGGACTGCAGGGGATACGCAGTATTTT.

This clonotype appeared a few times. The V gene is TRBV20-1, the J gene TRBJ1-1, with D possibly TRBD1 on 6 matching bases. Germline-derived CDR1 and CDR2 are DFQATT and SNEGSKA (reference sequence). This CDR3 has 13 residues. The V end was cut by 5 bases, the J end by 4 bases, with 14 bases between. The CDR3 region has the DNA TGCAGTGCTTATAACACAGGGACCACTGAAGCTTTCTTT. Translating it yields CSAYNTGTTEAFF.

The V call is TRBV9, the J call TRBJ1-4, with 9 bases lining up with TRBD1. This CDR3 is 14 amino acids long. CDR1 is SGDLS and CDR2 is YYNGEE in the germline V gene. The junction had 4 bases not matched to a gene; V was cut back by 5 bases and J by 5 bases. The CDR3 nucleotides are TGTGCCAGCAGTCGGACAGGGGCAAATGAAAAACTGTTTTTT. Its protein product is CASSRTGANEKLFF.

The sample holds many counts of this clonotype. The chain links TRBV5-1 to TRBJ2-1, with 9 bases identical to TRBD2. This CDR3 is 17 amino acids long. Per the germline V gene, CDR1 is SGHRS and CDR2 is YFSETQ. V shed 0 bases and J 8 bases; nucleotides not matched to a gene: 12. CDR3 in amino acids: CASSLAAGGGAVDEQFF. CDR3 in DNA: TGCGCCAGCAGCTTGGCGGCGGGCGGGGGGGCCGTCGATGAGCAGTTCTTC.

The chain links TRBV29-1 to TRBJ2-5, with D possibly TRBD2 on 6 matching bases. Germline CDR1 SQVTM, CDR2 ANQGSEA. The CDR3 runs to 13 residues. The germline V and J ends were trimmed by 3 bases and 4 bases, with 12 bases remaining between them. The CDR3 is CSVEGTRGETQYF. Written as DNA, the CDR3 is TGCAGCGTTGAGGGGACTCGGGGAGAGACCCAGTACTTC.

The CDR3 nucleotides read TGTGCCAGCAGCTTACGACAGATGACAGGGGGCGGCTACACCTTC. This gives the protein CASSLRQMTGGGYTF. This chain uses TRBV7-8 with TRBJ1-2; 10 bases line up with TRBD1. Germline V lookup: CDR1 SGHVS, CDR2 FQNEAQ. Losses at the gene ends were 2 bases for V and 8 bases for J; bases not matched to a gene: 8. This CDR3 is 15 amino acids long.

The chain carries TRBV10-3 and TRBJ1-2, with TRBD1 matching over 10 bases. V was pared by 3 bases and J by 7 bases, with 5 bases of the junction left unmatched. Per germline, CDR1 ENHRY and CDR2 SYGVKD. This CDR3 is 14 amino acids long. As DNA, the CDR3 is TGTGCCATCAGTGATTCCGGGACAGGGGCTGGCTACACCTTC. Translating it yields CAISDSGTGAGYTF.

The gene calls are TRBV27 and TRBJ2-5; 7 bases are a match to TRBD1. V lost 5 bases, J lost 6 bases, and 3 bases stayed unmatched. The CDR3 has 12 residues. Germline loops: CDR1 MNHEY, CDR2 SMNVEV (reference sequence). In DNA form, the CDR3 reads TGTGCCAGCAGTGTGACAGGGCAGACCCAGTACTTC. This gives the protein CASSVTGQTQYF.

The CDR3 here is CASSLREGYEQYV. DNA for the CDR3: TGTGCCAGCAGTTTACGGGAGGGCTACGAGCAGTACGTC. The V gene is TRBV28, the J gene TRBJ2-7, with 8 nucleotides matching TRBD2. J gave up 3 bases and V 2 bases, and 0 bases lay outside the gene matches. The CDR3 consists of 13 residues. Germline CDR1 MDHEN, CDR2 SYDVKM.

The V call is TRBV18, the J call TRBJ1-2, with 11 bases aligning to TRBD1. This CDR3 region has 13 residues. After removal of 3 bases from V and 6 bases from J, the junction contained 0 bases not matched to a gene. Looked up from germline, CDR1 is KGHSH and CDR2 is LQKENI. CDR3 amino acids: CASSPGQGDGYTF. The CDR3 bases are TGTGCCAGCTCACCGGGACAGGGGGATGGCTACACCTTC.

This clonotype was detected a few times. This chain uses TRBV4-3 with TRBJ1-1; D is uncertain. The CDR3 totals 13 residues. Germline values: CDR1 LGHNA, CDR2 YSLEER. Trimming took 4 bases from V and 7 from J, leaving 13 bases between them. This CDR3 is CASSPESPREAFF. The CDR3 nucleotides read TGCGCCAGCAGCCCTGAGAGCCCCCGTGAAGCTTTCTTT.

This clonotype was observed many times. This sequence joins TRBV9 and TRBJ2-3; tentatively, D is TRBD1 (5 bases). Trimming removed 0 bases from V and 3 bases from J, with 5 bases in between. This CDR3 is 13 amino acids long. Germline lookup yields CDR1 SGDLS and CDR2 YYNGEE. CDR3 residues: CASSVEGTDTQYF. The CDR3 DNA follows: TGTGCCAGCAGCGTAGAGGGGACAGATACGCAGTATTTT.

This clonotype showed up just a few times. The chain joins TRBV6-5 to TRBJ2-3; no definite D call. The CDR3 extends over 15 amino acids. Per germline, CDR1 MNHEY and CDR2 SVGAGI. Trimming shortened V by 5 bases and J by 0 bases, and 12 bases separated the two germline ends. The CDR3 spells CASSQRLISTDTQYF. CDR3 sequence (DNA): TGTGCCAGCAGTCAAAGACTGATTAGCACAGATACGCAGTATTTT.

The chain couples TRBV30 to TRBJ2-7, with 8 bases lining up with TRBD1. This CDR3 has 14 residues. Trimming cost V 5 bases and J 2 bases; bases outside gene matches: 8. Germline loops: CDR1 GTSNPN, CDR2 SVGIG (reference sequence). The CDR3 DNA reads as TGTGCCTGGGAAGGACAGGGAAGGACCTACGAGCAGTACTTC. It yields the protein CAWEGQGRTYEQYF.

This clonotype turned up a few times. The chain joins TRBV6-5 to TRBJ2-7; D gene unclear. The length of the CDR3 is 11 residues. Germline V gives CDR1 MNHEY, CDR2 SVGAGI. Deletions cut 5 bases from V and 7 bases from J, with 9 bases between. The DNA for the CDR3 is TGTGCCAGCAGTCACGGGTGGGAGCAGTACTTC. This sequence encodes CASSHGWEQYF.

This clonotype has a handful of counts. The rearrangement uses TRBV7-3 and TRBJ2-5, with TRBD2 matching 16 bases. Germline V gives CDR1 SGHTA, CDR2 FQGTGA. The V and J ends lost 5 bases and 1 base, in that order; junction bases with no gene match: 7. There are 18 residues in the CDR3. This CDR3 is CASSPGTSGGARQETQYF. CDR3 sequence (DNA): TGTGCCAGCAGCCCAGGGACTAGCGGGGGGGCTCGCCAAGAGACCCAGTACTTC. The full variable domain, its missing parts supplied by reference TRBV7-3 and TRBJ2-5, is GAGVSQTPSNKVTEKGKYVELRCDPISGHTALYWYRQSLGQGPEFLIYFQGTGAADDSGLPNDRFFAVRPEGSVSTLKIQRTERGDSAVYLCASSPGTSGGARQETQYFGPGTRLLVL.

This sequence joins TRBV4-1 and TRBJ2-3; D may be TRBD1 or TRBD2 (6 bases each). The germline V gene encodes CDR1 MGHRA and CDR2 YSYEKL. Trimming stripped 6 bases from V and 2 bases from J, with 12 bases between. The CDR3 runs 14 residues. The CDR3 nucleotides are TGCGCCAGCAGACTGGGGGGCTTCACAGATACGCAGTATTTT. Translated: CASRLGGFTDTQYF.

The V gene is TRBV2, the J gene TRBJ2-3, with 11 bases lining up with TRBD2. This CDR3 spans 16 amino acids. Germline values: CDR1 SNHLY, CDR2 FYNNEI. V dropped 8 bases and J dropped 5; count of bases not matched to a gene: 12. The CDR3 is CASRTRLAGSGDTQYF. CDR3 DNA sequence: TGTGCCAGCCGTACTCGACTAGCGGGGTCGGGAGATACGCAGTATTTT.